This is a list of T cell receptor beta chains from one sample in a study of chemoradiotherapy in HPV16-positive cancers. Sequenced by immunoSEQ multiplex PCR; TCRdb stores in-frame clones only, minus some. The sample consists of 15,000 or so clones, roughly 79% of them appearing once. Collection of the sample occurred from a patient who underwent chemoradiotherapy. The receptors derive from a human donor with HPV-associated anogenital cancer. CDR3s include the opening cysteine and the closing phenylalanine or tryptophan. D genes are given only for firm matches. Rows give clone size only sometimes, using once, few, many, or a class for an expanded clone.

CASARGMKAFF,TGTGCCAGTGCGAGGGGGATGAAGGCTTTCTTT,11,.,.,TRBV19,TRBJ1-1
CASSSGQGRQPQHF,TGTGCCAGCAGCTCGGGACAGGGCCGTCAGCCCCAGCATTTT,14,.,TRBD1,TRBV7-2,TRBJ1-5
CASSLKRGGYTF,TGTGCCAGCAGTTTAAAAAGAGGGGGCTACACCTTC,12,.,.,TRBV28,TRBJ1-2
CASSPTANYGYTF,TGTGCCAGCAGCCCGACAGCTAACTATGGCTACACCTTC,13,.,.,TRBV7-2,TRBJ1-2
CASSGRQGRDGSAYEQYF,TGCGCCAGCAGTGGCCGACAGGGACGAGATGGGAGCGCCTACGAGCAGTACTTC,18,.,TRBD1,TRBV10-1,TRBJ2-7
CASSRDREDSPLHF,TGCGCCAGCAGCCGAGACAGGGAGGATTCACCCCTCCACTTT,14,.,TRBD1,TRBV4-3,TRBJ1-6
CATSRQGASFNEQFF,TGTGCCACCAGCCGACAGGGGGCAAGTTTCAATGAGCAGTTCTTC,15,.,TRBD1,TRBV15,TRBJ2-1
CASSPGYEAAGGTQYF,TGTGCCAGCAGCCCGGGTTACGAAGCAGCAGGAGGGACGCAGTATTTT,16,once,.,TRBV7-3,TRBJ2-3
CASSLERGGHNEQFF,TGTGCCAGCAGCTTAGAAAGGGGGGGGCACAATGAGCAGTTCTTC,15,.,.,TRBV11-2,TRBJ2-1
CASSVRPSSGNTIYF,TGTGCCAGCAGCGTACGGCCCAGCTCTGGAAACACCATATATTTT,15,once,.,TRBV9,TRBJ1-3
CASSGREYEQFF,TGTGCCAGCAGCGGCAGGGAGTATGAGCAGTTCTTC,12,few,.,TRBV9,TRBJ2-1
CASSLPSYEQYF,TGTGCCAGCAGCTTACCGTCCTACGAGCAGTACTTC,12,once,.,TRBV5-6,TRBJ2-7
CSVDRGNTEAFF,TGCAGCGTGGACAGGGGGAACACTGAAGCTTTCTTT,12,few,TRBD1,TRBV29-1,TRBJ1-1
CAIASGAIDYAVNQPQHF,TGTGCCATCGCGTCGGGGGCTATCGACTACGCCGTCAATCAGCCCCAGCATTTT,18,.,.,TRBV28,TRBJ1-5
CASSLGGRTATDTQYF,TGCGCCAGCAGCTTGGGGGGGAGGACAGCCACAGATACGCAGTATTTT,16,few,.,TRBV5-1,TRBJ2-3
CASSLSPSLRGARLRFYGYTF,TGTGCCAGCAGTTTAAGCCCCTCATTGAGGGGCGCACGTCTCAGATTCTATGGCTACACCTTC,21,.,.,TRBV27,TRBJ1-2
CASSARGGSGNTIYF,TGTGCCAGCAGCGCGCGGGGGGGCTCTGGAAACACCATATATTTT,15,.,.,TRBV9,TRBJ1-3
CASLRGLGVYEQFF,TGTGCCAGCCTCCGGGGGTTGGGGGTCTATGAGCAGTTCTTC,14,.,.,TRBV2,TRBJ2-1
CSVDDRGDEQYF,TGCAGCGTTGACGACAGGGGGGACGAGCAGTACTTC,12,.,TRBD1,TRBV29-1,TRBJ2-7
CASSYMGGGNQPQHF,TGTGCCAGCAGCTATATGGGGGGGGGCAATCAGCCCCAGCATTTT,15,once,.,TRBV5-5,TRBJ1-5
CASSSGQREAFF,TGTGCCAGCAGCTCAGGACAGAGGGAAGCTTTCTTT,12,.,.,TRBV7-9,TRBJ1-1
CASSYGLMNTEAFF,TGTGCCAGCAGTTACGGCCTTATGAACACTGAAGCTTTCTTT,14,.,.,TRBV6-5,TRBJ1-1
CASSQVTDRAGELFF,TGTGCCAGCAGCCAAGTGACCGACAGGGCCGGGGAGCTGTTTTTT,15,.,TRBD1,TRBV4-2,TRBJ2-2
CASSLAGDRPPFTDTQYF,TGTGCCAGCAGCTTAGCTGGGGACAGGCCTCCTTTCACAGATACGCAGTATTTT,18,.,TRBD1,TRBV7-9,TRBJ2-3
CASSASGTGGDTQYF,TGTGCCAGCAGCGCTTCCGGGACAGGGGGCGATACGCAGTATTTT,15,.,TRBD1,TRBV7-3,TRBJ2-3
CASSQTGGNGYTF,TGTGCCAGCAGTCAGACAGGGGGCAATGGCTACACCTTC,13,.,TRBD1,TRBV2,TRBJ1-2
CASSYRVGVNTEAFF,TGTGCCAGCAGTTACAGGGTGGGGGTTAACACTGAAGCTTTCTTT,15,.,.,TRBV2,TRBJ1-1
CASSATTGTSGADTQYF,TGTGCCAGCAGCGCAACCACCGGGACTAGCGGAGCAGATACGCAGTATTTT,17,.,TRBD2,TRBV9,TRBJ2-3
CASSPTPGLNTEAFF,TGCGCCAGCAGCCCAACCCCAGGGTTAAACACTGAAGCTTTCTTT,15,.,.,TRBV4-1,TRBJ1-1
CASSPYQPVNQPQHF,TGTGCCAGCAGCCCCTATCAGCCCGTCAATCAGCCCCAGCATTTT,15,.,.,TRBV5-5,TRBJ1-5
CASSEVQINYGYTF,TGTGCCAGCAGTGAAGTGCAGATCAACTATGGCTACACCTTC,14,.,.,TRBV2,TRBJ1-2
CASSLDGGQGPYNEQFF,TGTGCCAGCAGCTTAGATGGGGGACAGGGTCCCTACAATGAGCAGTTCTTC,17,.,TRBD1,TRBV11-3,TRBJ2-1
CASSERQGGTGELFF,TGTGCCAGCAGTGAAAGACAGGGTGGGACCGGGGAGCTGTTTTTT,15,.,TRBD1,TRBV25-1,TRBJ2-2
CASRQTGYGYTF,TGTGCCAGCAGACAGACAGGCTATGGCTACACCTTC,12,.,.,TRBV28,TRBJ1-2
CASSVGLARETQYF,TGCGCCAGCAGCGTGGGACTAGCCCGCGAGACCCAGTACTTC,14,.,TRBD2,TRBV5-1,TRBJ2-5
CASSDSGDALNTEAFF,TGTGCCAGCAGTGACTCCGGGGACGCCCTGAACACTGAAGCTTTCTTT,16,.,.,TRBV2,TRBJ1-1
CASSLNTGGNEQFF,TGTGCCAGCAGCTTAAATACAGGGGGCAATGAGCAGTTCTTC,14,few,TRBD1,TRBV7-3,TRBJ2-1
CASSDRASGRYSNQPQHF,TGTGCCAGCAGTGATAGGGCCTCTGGGAGATATAGCAATCAGCCCCAGCATTTT,18,.,.,TRBV6-1,TRBJ1-5